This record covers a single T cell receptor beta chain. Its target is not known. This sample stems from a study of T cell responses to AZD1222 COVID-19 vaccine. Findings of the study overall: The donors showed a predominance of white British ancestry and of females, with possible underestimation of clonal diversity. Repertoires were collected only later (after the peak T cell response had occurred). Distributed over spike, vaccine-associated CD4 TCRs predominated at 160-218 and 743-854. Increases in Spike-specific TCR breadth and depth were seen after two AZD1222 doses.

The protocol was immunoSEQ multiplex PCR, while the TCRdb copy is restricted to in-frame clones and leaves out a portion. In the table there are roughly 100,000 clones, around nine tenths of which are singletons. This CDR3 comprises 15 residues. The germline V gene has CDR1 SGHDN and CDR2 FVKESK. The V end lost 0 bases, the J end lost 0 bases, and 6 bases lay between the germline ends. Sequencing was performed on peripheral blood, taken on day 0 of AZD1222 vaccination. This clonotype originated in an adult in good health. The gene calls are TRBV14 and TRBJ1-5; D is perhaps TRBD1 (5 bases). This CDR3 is CASSQEQVSNQPQHF. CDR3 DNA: TGTGCCAGCAGCCAAGAACAGGTTAGCAATCAGCCCCAGCATTTT.